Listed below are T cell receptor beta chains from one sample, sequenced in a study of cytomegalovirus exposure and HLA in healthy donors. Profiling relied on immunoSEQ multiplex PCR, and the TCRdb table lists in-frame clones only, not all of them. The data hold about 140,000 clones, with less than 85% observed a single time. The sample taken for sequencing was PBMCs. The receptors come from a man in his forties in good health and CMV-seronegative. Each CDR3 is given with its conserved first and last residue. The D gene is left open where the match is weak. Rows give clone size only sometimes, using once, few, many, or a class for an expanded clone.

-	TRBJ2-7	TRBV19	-	TGTGCCAGTAGTATAGATACCCTGACAGGCGAGCAGTACTTC	CASSIDTLTGEQYF
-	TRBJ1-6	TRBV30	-	TGTGCCTGGAATGTCAGGAGGGATTCACCCCTCCACTTT	CAWNVRRDSPLHF
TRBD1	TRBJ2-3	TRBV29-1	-	TGCAGCGGGGGACAGAGCTACACAGATACGCAGTATTTT	CSGGQSYTDTQYF
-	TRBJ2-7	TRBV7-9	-	TGTTCCAGCAGCTTTCTTCCTATTAGGGAAGGGGGCTACGAGCAGTACTTC	CSSSFLPIREGGYEQYF
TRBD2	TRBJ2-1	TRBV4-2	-	TGTGCCAGCAGCCCAGGACTAGCGGATTACTACAATGAGCAGTTCTTC	CASSPGLADYYNEQFF
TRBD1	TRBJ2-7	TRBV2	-	TGTGCCAGCACCAACCCTACGGGACAGGGGGCCTACGAGCAGTACTTC	CASTNPTGQGAYEQYF
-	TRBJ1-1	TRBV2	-	TGTGCCAGCAGTGTTATTAACACTGAAGCTTTCTTT	CASSVINTEAFF
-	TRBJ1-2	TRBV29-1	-	TGCAGCGTTGAAGGCAGAGGGAGCTATGGCTACACCTTC	CSVEGRGSYGYTF
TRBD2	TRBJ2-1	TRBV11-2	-	TGTGCCAGCAGTCGCTCCGGGACTAGCAATGAGCAGTTCTTC	CASSRSGTSNEQFF
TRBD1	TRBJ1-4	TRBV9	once	TGTGCCAGCAGCGTTAACACAGGGGACCTGAATGAAAAACTGTTTTTT	CASSVNTGDLNEKLFF
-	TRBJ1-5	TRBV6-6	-	TGTGCCAGCAGTTACGGAACAGGGATTAGCAATCAGCCCCAGCATTTT	CASSYGTGISNQPQHF
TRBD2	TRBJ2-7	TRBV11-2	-	TGTGCCAGCCATCCCGGGGGGGCTGTGAACGAGCAGTACTTC	CASHPGGAVNEQYF
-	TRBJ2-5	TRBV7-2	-	TGTGCCAGCAGCTTAAACGGGGTAGCAGAGACCCAGTACTTC	CASSLNGVAETQYF
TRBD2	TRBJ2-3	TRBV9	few	TGTGCCAGCAGCGTAGAGGGGGAGATACTAGCGGGGGGAAATACGCAGTATTTT	CASSVEGEILAGGNTQYF
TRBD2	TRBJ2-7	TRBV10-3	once	TGTGCCATCCGGACTAGCGGGAGGGTGGACGAGCAGTACTTC	CAIRTSGRVDEQYF
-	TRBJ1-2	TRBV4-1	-	TGCGCCAGCAGCCAAGTGACAGGCCTAGACTATGGCTACACCTTC	CASSQVTGLDYGYTF
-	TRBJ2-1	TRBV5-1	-	TGCGCCAGCAGCCCGGGGATTGGGTACAATGAGCAGTTCTTC	CASSPGIGYNEQFF
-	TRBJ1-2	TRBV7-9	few	TGTGCCAGCAGCTTAGACGGGGGAAGCGGGTATGGCTACACCTTC	CASSLDGGSGYGYTF
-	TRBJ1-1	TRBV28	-	TGTGCCAGCAGTTTGCCCGTAACAGGCGGCACTGAAGCTTTCTTT	CASSLPVTGGTEAFF
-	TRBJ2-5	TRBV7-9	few	TGTGCCAGCAGCATAGAGTTCGGGTGGGAGACCCAGTACTTC	CASSIEFGWETQYF
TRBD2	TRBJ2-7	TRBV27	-	TGTGCCAGCAGTTTAGGTTGGGGACTAGAGGCTCGCGAGCAGTACTTC	CASSLGWGLEAREQYF
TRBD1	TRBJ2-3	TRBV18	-	TGTGCCAGCTCACCGCCCGGGACAGGGGGCAACACAGATACGCAGTATTTT	CASSPPGTGGNTDTQYF
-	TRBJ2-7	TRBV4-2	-	TGTGCCAGCAGCCAAGCACAAGCCTACGAGCAGTACTTC	CASSQAQAYEQYF
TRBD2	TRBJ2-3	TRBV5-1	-	TGCGCCAGCAGCTTTCCTAGCGGGGGGGCCCAAGATACGCAGTATTTT	CASSFPSGGAQDTQYF
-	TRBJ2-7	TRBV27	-	TGTGCCAGCAGGACGAGCGGGCGAACAACCTACGAGCAGTACTTC	CASRTSGRTTYEQYF
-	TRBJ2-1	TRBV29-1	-	TGCAGCGTTGTCGGTATGAGAGAGCAGTTCTTC	CSVVGMREQFF
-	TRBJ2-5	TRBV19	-	TGTGCCAGTAGGGAACGGGGAGGGGGCCAAGAGACCCAGTACTTC	CASRERGGGQETQYF
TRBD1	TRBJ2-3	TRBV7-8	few	TGTGCCAGCAGCTCTGTGGACAGGGGGACGGTTGGTACGCAGTATTTT	CASSSVDRGTVGTQYF
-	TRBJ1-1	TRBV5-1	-	TGCGCCAGCAGCATGGGACGGTTAGGGGACACTGAAGCTTTCTTT	CASSMGRLGDTEAFF
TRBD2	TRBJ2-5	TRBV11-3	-	TGTGCCAGCGGGAGGGACTCCGATTCCAGAGAGACCCAGTACTTC	CASGRDSDSRETQYF
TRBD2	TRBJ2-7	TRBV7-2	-	TGTGCCAGCAGCTTAGTAGCGGGAGGGCAATACGAGCAGTACTTC	CASSLVAGGQYEQYF
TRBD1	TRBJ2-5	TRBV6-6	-	TGTGCCAGCAGCTACGCAACAGGGGGCCTAGAGACCCAGTACTTC	CASSYATGGLETQYF
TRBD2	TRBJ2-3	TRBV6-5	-	TGTGCCAGCAGGCGGGGGGCTCCCGGCGATACGCAGTATTTT	CASRRGAPGDTQYF
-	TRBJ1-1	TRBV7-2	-	TGTGCCAGCAGCGAAACAGGGAGTCGTGGGGACACTGAAGCTTTCTTT	CASSETGSRGDTEAFF
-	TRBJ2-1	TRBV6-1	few	TGTGCCAGCAGTGAAGGCCTGGAGACCTACAATGAGCAGTTCTTC	CASSEGLETYNEQFF
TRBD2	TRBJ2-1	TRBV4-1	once	TGCGCCAGCAGCCAAGATGAGGGCGGGAGGGCCTTCAATGAGCAGTTCTTC	CASSQDEGGRAFNEQFF
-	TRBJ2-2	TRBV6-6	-	TGTGCCAGCAGACCCCGGGGGTCCACCGGGGAGCTGTTTTTT	CASRPRGSTGELFF
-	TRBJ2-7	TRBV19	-	TGTGCCAGTAGTTTGACAGCTACCTACGAGCAGTACTTC	CASSLTATYEQYF
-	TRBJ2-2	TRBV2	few	TGTGCCAGCAGAAGACTAAGATCGGACACCGGGGAGCTGTTTTTT	CASRRLRSDTGELFF
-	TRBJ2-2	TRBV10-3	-	TGTGCCATCAGTGCTAAGCGGGCAGAGAACACCGGGGAGCTGTTTTTT	CAISAKRAENTGELFF
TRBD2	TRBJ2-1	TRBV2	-	TGTGCCAGCAGTGACTTGGGGGGGGCTAGCGGGAGTTCCTACAATGAGCAGTTCTTC	CASSDLGGASGSSYNEQFF
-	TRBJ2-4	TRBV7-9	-	TGTGCCAGCAGCTTCGGGGAAGCCAAAAACATTCAGTACTTC	CASSFGEAKNIQYF
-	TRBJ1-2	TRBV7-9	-	TGTTCCAGCAGCTCAAGACTTCTTATCTTC	CSSSSRLLIF
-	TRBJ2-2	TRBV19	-	TGTGCCAGTAGTGGCGGGGGCCTTGACACCGGGGAGCTGTTTTTT	CASSGGGLDTGELFF
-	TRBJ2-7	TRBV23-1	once	TGCGCCAGCATGGGGAGGAATCCCGGGGGATACGAGCAGTACTTC	CASMGRNPGGYEQYF
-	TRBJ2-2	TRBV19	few	TGTGCCAGTAGTACCACGAGTAACACCGGGGAGCTGTTTTTT	CASSTTSNTGELFF
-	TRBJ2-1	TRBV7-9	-	TGTGCCAGCAGCATGAGCGAAGAAAACTACAATGAGCAGTTCTTC	CASSMSEENYNEQFF
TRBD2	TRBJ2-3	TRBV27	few	TGTGCCAGCAGACCGAGGGGGATAGCGGGAGAGGCAGATACGCAGTATTTT	CASRPRGIAGEADTQYF
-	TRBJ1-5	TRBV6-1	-	TGTGCCAGCAGTGAGACAGTGGAGGGAGGCAATCAGCCCCAGCATTTT	CASSETVEGGNQPQHF
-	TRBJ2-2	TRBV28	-	TGTGCCAGCCGAGGCGGGAACACCGGGGAGCTGTTTTTT	CASRGGNTGELFF
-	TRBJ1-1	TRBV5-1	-	TGCGCCAGCGGGGGGCGGGGGGCGGAAACTGAAGCTTTCTTT	CASGGRGAETEAFF
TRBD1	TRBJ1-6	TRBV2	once	TGTGCCAGCAGTGAAGGGACAGGGGTCCTTAATTCACCCCTCCACTTT	CASSEGTGVLNSPLHF
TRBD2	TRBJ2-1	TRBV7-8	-	TGTGCCAGCAGCTTAGCGCTACTAGCGGCGTTAGATTACAATGAGCAGTTCTTC	CASSLALLAALDYNEQFF
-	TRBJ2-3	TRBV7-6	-	TGTGCCAGCAGCTTCGCGGGAAAAAGCACAGATACGCAGTATTTT	CASSFAGKSTDTQYF
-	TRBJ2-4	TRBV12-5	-	TGTGCTAGTGGTTCCGACCCTGCGGGACTGGGGCTGGGGAACATTCAGTACTTC	CASGSDPAGLGLGNIQYF
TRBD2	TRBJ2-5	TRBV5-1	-	TGCGCCAGCAGCTTGGGGAGACTAGCGGGGGAAGAGACCCAGTACTTC	CASSLGRLAGEETQYF
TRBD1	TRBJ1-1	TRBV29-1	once	TGCAGCGCACATAAGGGGACAGGGGACACTGAAGCTTTCTTT	CSAHKGTGDTEAFF
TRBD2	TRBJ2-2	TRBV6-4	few	TGTGCCAGCAGTGACTCTAGCGGGGGTAGCACCGGGGAGCTGTTTTTT	CASSDSSGGSTGELFF
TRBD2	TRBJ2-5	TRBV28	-	TGTGCCAGCAGTCTTACGACTAGCGGGGGGACATGGGAGGAAGAGACCCAGTACTTC	CASSLTTSGGTWEEETQYF